These T cell receptor beta chains were read from a single sample in a study of T cell responses to AZD1222 COVID-19 vaccine. Data came from immunoSEQ multiplex PCR; TCRdb stores just in-frame clones and leaves some out. Of around 100,000 clones in the sample, over 75% were seen once. The sample here was peripheral blood, taken on day 0 of AZD1222 vaccination. The source is an adult in good health. Both conserved end residues are part of each CDR3. A D gene is named only where the DNA matches it firmly. A row's size may be missing; if present it is once, few, many or a size class.

CDR3aa | CDR3nt | abundance | v_gene | d_gene | j_gene
CASSGGTSGESYNEQFF | TGTGCCAGCAGCGGTGGGACTAGCGGGGAATCCTACAATGAGCAGTTCTTC | NA | TRBV9 | TRBD2 | TRBJ2-1
CASSQSYGFLYGYTF | TGCGCCAGCAGCCAGTCCTATGGGTTCCTATATGGCTACACCTTC | NA | TRBV4-3 | NA | TRBJ1-2
CASSSGRTNTGELFF | TGTGCCAGCAGCTCGGGACGCACGAACACCGGGGAGCTGTTTTTT | NA | TRBV5-4 | NA | TRBJ2-2
CAISIGHEQYF | TGTGCCATCAGTATCGGCCACGAGCAGTACTTC | NA | TRBV10-3 | NA | TRBJ2-7
CASGLAPGDRVNTGELFF | TGTGCTAGTGGCTTAGCCCCCGGGGACAGGGTCAACACCGGGGAGCTGTTTTTT | NA | TRBV12-5 | TRBD1 | TRBJ2-2
CASSLGTAQLNTGELFF | TGTGCCAGCAGCCTTGGGACAGCACAATTGAACACCGGGGAGCTGTTTTTT | NA | TRBV3-1/TRBV3-2 | TRBD1 | TRBJ2-2
CASTPPGQGGTEAFF | TGTGCCAGCACCCCACCGGGACAGGGGGGCACTGAAGCTTTCTTT | NA | TRBV6-5 | TRBD1 | TRBJ1-1
CASSSTGGGASNTGELFF | TGTGCCAGCAGCTCCACCGGAGGGGGGGCCTCGAACACCGGGGAGCTGTTTTTT | NA | TRBV7-2 | NA | TRBJ2-2
CASSGMGLVGTDTQYF | TGTGCCAGCAGTGGGATGGGACTAGTTGGCACAGATACGCAGTATTTT | NA | TRBV2 | TRBD2 | TRBJ2-3
CAISARDREFTQYF | TGTGCCATCAGTGCCCGGGACAGGGAATTTACGCAGTACTTC | NA | TRBV10-3 | TRBD1 | TRBJ2-7
CACSFLATSSYNEQFF | TGTGCCTGTAGTTTTCTAGCGACCAGCTCCTACAATGAGCAGTTCTTC | NA | TRBV19 | NA | TRBJ2-1
CATSDGTSGSFQETQYF | TGTGCCACCAGTGATGGGACTAGCGGGAGCTTTCAAGAGACCCAGTACTTC | NA | TRBV24-1 | TRBD2 | TRBJ2-5
CASSFPLTF | TGTGCCAGCAGCTTTCCCCTGACTTTC | once | TRBV11-2 | NA | TRBJ2-6
CAISESQTPLHF | TGTGCCATCAGTGAGTCGCAGACACCCCTCCACTTT | NA | TRBV10-3 | NA | TRBJ1-6
CASSLSGIAKNIQYF | TGTGCCAGCAGTTTATCAGGGATAGCCAAAAACATTCAGTACTTC | NA | TRBV28 | NA | TRBJ2-4
CASSPRGLQGAGEKLFF | TGTGCCAGCTCACCACGGGGACTACAGGGGGCCGGTGAAAAACTGTTTTTT | NA | TRBV18 | TRBD1 | TRBJ1-4
CASSPHEGSLTGELFF | TGTGCCAGCAGCCCCCATGAGGGGAGTCTCACCGGGGAGCTGTTTTTT | NA | TRBV7-8 | NA | TRBJ2-2
CASSQTGSGTEAFF | TGTGCCAGCAGCCAAACAGGGAGCGGTACTGAAGCTTTCTTT | NA | TRBV7-2 | NA | TRBJ1-1
CASSLVGEKLFF | TGCGCCAGCAGCTTGGTGGGTGAAAAACTGTTTTTT | NA | TRBV5-1 | NA | TRBJ1-4
CASDRENTEAFF | TGTGCCTCAGACAGGGAGAACACTGAAGCTTTCTTT | once | TRBV30 | TRBD1 | TRBJ1-1
CSASISEAFF | TGCAGTGCTAGTATCAGTGAAGCTTTCTTT | NA | TRBV20-1 | NA | TRBJ1-1
CASSVSGTAYGYTF | TGTGCCAGCAGCGTCTCCGGGACAGCCTATGGCTACACCTTC | NA | TRBV9 | TRBD1 | TRBJ1-2
CASSQGTAAFF | TGTGCCAGCAGCCAGGGGACCGCAGCTTTCTTT | NA | TRBV7-2 | NA | TRBJ1-1
CASSGVGPYEQYF | TGTGCCAGCTCAGGGGTTGGGCCCTACGAGCAGTACTTC | NA | TRBV7-9 | NA | TRBJ2-7
CSVARNEKLFF | TGCAGCGTTGCGCGTAATGAAAAACTGTTTTTT | NA | TRBV29-1 | NA | TRBJ1-4
CASSSVSADFYEQYF | TGTGCCAGCAGTTCAGTTTCGGCTGATTTTTACGAGCAGTACTTC | NA | TRBV27 | NA | TRBJ2-7
CASISGGLYNEQFF | TGTGCCAGCATTAGCGGGGGGCTCTACAATGAGCAGTTCTTC | NA | TRBV5-4 | TRBD2 | TRBJ2-1
CASSWGGAEGGYTF | TGCGCCAGCAGCTGGGGGGGCGCGGAAGGAGGCTACACCTTC | NA | TRBV5-1 | NA | TRBJ1-2
CASSLTGENYGYTF | TGTGCCAGCAGCTTAACAGGGGAAAATTATGGCTACACCTTC | NA | TRBV11-2 | TRBD1 | TRBJ1-2
CASSRQASSYNSPLHF | TGTGCCAGCAGCCGACAGGCAAGCTCCTATAATTCACCCCTCCACTTT | few | TRBV11-2 | NA | TRBJ1-6
CASRSVGDTEAFF | TGTGCCAGCAGGTCAGTAGGTGACACTGAAGCTTTCTTT | NA | TRBV28 | NA | TRBJ1-1
CSVEAPAEDSYEQYF | TGCAGCGTTGAAGCCCCAGCGGAAGACTCCTACGAGCAGTACTTC | NA | TRBV29-1 | NA | TRBJ2-7
CAWSARLFSIATNEKLFF | TGTGCCTGGAGTGCACGACTTTTTAGTATTGCAACTAATGAAAAACTGTTTTTT | few | TRBV30 | NA | TRBJ1-4
CASSLRLASDTQYF | TGTGCCAGCAGTTTAAGACTAGCGTCAGATACGCAGTATTTT | NA | TRBV6-2/TRBV6-3 | TRBD2 | TRBJ2-3
CASSFTGLNTEAFF | TGCGCCAGCAGCTTCACAGGGCTGAACACTGAAGCTTTCTTT | NA | TRBV5-1 | NA | TRBJ1-1
CASSPSVGNTDTQYF | TGCGCCAGCAGCCCTTCCGTGGGGAACACAGATACGCAGTATTTT | NA | TRBV4-1 | NA | TRBJ2-3
CASSRQGITEAFF | TGTGCCAGCAGCCGACAGGGGATCACTGAAGCTTTCTTT | once | TRBV3-1/TRBV3-2 | TRBD1 | TRBJ1-1
CASSGTGKGYTF | TGCGCCAGCAGTGGGACAGGAAAGGGCTACACCTTC | NA | TRBV10-1 | TRBD1 | TRBJ1-2
CASSPPGQDYGYTF | TGTGCCAGCTCACCACCGGGACAGGACTATGGCTACACCTTC | NA | TRBV18 | TRBD1 | TRBJ1-2
CASSEQGGSEAFF | TGTGCCAGTAGCGAACAGGGGGGGTCTGAAGCTTTCTTT | NA | TRBV19 | TRBD1 | TRBJ1-1
CASSRQTGKETQYF | TGTGCCAGCAGCCGGCAAACAGGGAAAGAGACCCAGTACTTC | NA | TRBV7-2 | NA | TRBJ2-5
CASSPGGSGGQETQYF | TGTGCTAGCAGCCCCGGGGGGAGCGGAGGGCAGGAGACCCAGTACTTC | once | TRBV7-7 | TRBD2 | TRBJ2-5
CASSLGAGQGLRSGYTF | TGTGCCAGCAGCTTAGGAGCCGGACAGGGGCTTAGGAGTGGCTACACCTTC | NA | TRBV7-8 | TRBD1 | TRBJ1-2
CASSPLSYYTDTQYF | TGTGCCAGCTCACCACTATCGTACTACACAGATACGCAGTATTTT | NA | TRBV18 | NA | TRBJ2-3
CASSLRGTEAFF | TGTGCCAGCAGCCTAAGGGGGACTGAAGCTTTCTTT | NA | TRBV3-1/TRBV3-2 | NA | TRBJ1-1
CASSAEIRSYEQYF | TGTGCCAGCAGTGCCGAAATAAGATCCTACGAGCAGTACTTC | NA | TRBV2 | NA | TRBJ2-7
CSASSGSSYEQYF | TGCAGTGCTAGTAGCGGGAGCTCCTACGAGCAGTACTTC | NA | TRBV20-1 | TRBD2 | TRBJ2-7
CASSPGQAPYSNQPQHF | TGTGCCAGCAGTCCGGGACAGGCCCCCTATAGCAATCAGCCCCAGCATTTT | NA | TRBV28 | TRBD1 | TRBJ1-5
CASSVIPRPGVDEQFF | TGCGCCAGCAGCGTGATCCCTAGGCCAGGGGTGGATGAGCAGTTCTTC | NA | TRBV5-1 | NA | TRBJ2-1
CASSDGTSGTDTQYF | TGTGCCAGCAGTGACGGGACTAGCGGCACAGATACGCAGTATTTT | few | TRBV6-4 | TRBD2 | TRBJ2-3
CASSPGLREHTIYF | TGTGCCAGCAGCCCCGGCCTAAGAGAACACACCATATATTTT | NA | TRBV9 | NA | TRBJ1-3
CASQDYQETQYF | TGTGCCAGCCAGGACTATCAAGAGACCCAGTACTTC | NA | TRBV5-6 | NA | TRBJ2-5
CASNPQAGSSYEQYF | TGTGCCAGCAACCCTCAGGCGGGAAGCTCCTACGAGCAGTACTTC | NA | TRBV7-2 | NA | TRBJ2-7
CASRKTGGDGYTF | TGTGCCAGCAGAAAGACAGGGGGCGATGGCTACACCTTC | NA | TRBV6-5 | TRBD1 | TRBJ1-2
CASSSRLADSYEQYF | TGTGCCAGTAGTTCTAGACTAGCGGACTCCTACGAGCAGTACTTC | NA | TRBV19 | TRBD2 | TRBJ2-7